The 18 T cell receptor beta chains presented below share a single source sample, sequenced in a study of shared clonotypes between healthy human individuals. The repertoire was sequenced with immunoSEQ multiplex PCR; TCRdb's copy has only in-frame clones and lacks some. The sample has roughly 2 million clones; 90% to 96% are singletons. Sequencing input: naive CD4+ T cells sorted from blood. Specified subset: CD45RA+ positively selected. The receptor source for this set is a man between 18 and 29 years old in good health.

Concerning this clone: Different DNA sequences within this sample yield the same CDR3. For the CDR3, the DNA is TGTGCCTGGGGGGGACAGGGAGAGACCCAGTACTTC. Its protein product is CAWGGQGETQYF. The chain links TRBV30 to TRBJ2-5, with 9 bases identical to TRBD1. CDR3 length equals 12 residues. In germline, CDR1 is GTSNPN, CDR2 SVGIG (reference sequence). V gave up 5 bases and J gave up 4 bases; unmatched junction bases: 2.

The chain has TRBV5-4 and TRBJ2-3; D tentatively reads TRBD1 or TRBD2 (5 bases each). The CDR3 is made up of 18 amino acids. Germline assignment: CDR1 SGHNT and CDR2 YYREEE (reference sequence). With 4 bases removed from V and 1 base from J, the gap between germline ends came to 22 bases. The CDR3 is CASSPDRAGPRGTDTQYF. The DNA of the CDR3 is TGTGCCAGCAGCCCGGATCGCGCAGGGCCGCGGGGCACAGATACGCAGTATTTT.

This chain joins TRBV5-6 and TRBJ1-1; D call uncertain. The V end was cut by 0 bases, the J end by 1 base, with 10 bases between. The CDR3 extends over 15 amino acids. The germline V gene encodes CDR1 SGHDT and CDR2 YYEEEE. The CDR3 loop reads CASSLGPRPNTEAFF. CDR3 bases: TGTGCCAGCAGCTTGGGGCCCCGTCCGAACACTGAAGCTTTCTTT.

Only a few counts were recorded for this clone. This rearrangement joins TRBV18 to TRBJ2-1; D is ambiguous. The CDR3 is 14 amino acids. V was shortened by 1 base and J by 8 bases, with 12 bases between the two germline ends. From germline, CDR1 is KGHSH and CDR2 LQKENI. Written as DNA, the CDR3 is TGTGCCAGCTCACCACGGACGCCCGAAGATGAGCAGTTCTTC. Translating it yields CASSPRTPEDEQFF.

The chain links TRBV10-3 to TRBJ2-2, with TRBD2 as a possible D gene (6 bases). V was cut by 6 bases and J by 2 bases, with 10 bases left in between. Germline V gene sequence: CDR1 ENHRY, CDR2 SYGVKD. The CDR3 has 14 amino acids. CDR3 protein: CAIRREYNTGELFF. As DNA, the CDR3 is TGTGCCATCAGACGGGAGTACAACACCGGGGAGCTGTTTTTT.

The rearrangement links TRBV5-1 to TRBJ2-3; TRBD1 or TRBD2 may be the D gene (6 bases each). This CDR3 is 15 amino acids long. V was clipped by 5 bases and J by 3 bases, with 16 bases between them. CDR1 SGHRS and CDR2 YFSETQ come from the germline V gene. In DNA form, the CDR3 reads TGCGCCAGCAGAACGAAGGGGGGTGGGACAGATACGCAGTATTTT. It is translated as CASRTKGGGTDTQYF.

This clone appeared a single time. This chain uses TRBV6-1 with TRBJ1-2; D is ambiguous. V dropped 0 bases and J dropped 3 bases, with 14 bases sitting between them. The CDR3 covers 16 residues. Per the germline V gene, CDR1 is MNHNS and CDR2 is SASEGT. The CDR3 DNA reads as TGTGCCAGCAGTGAAGCGGGTAAGGGATCACACTATGGCTACACCTTC. Translation: CASSEAGKGSHYGYTF.

The V call is TRBV7-9, the J call TRBJ2-3; weak D call: TRBD2 (6 bases). This CDR3 spans 15 amino acids. V lost 5 bases to trimming and J lost 0 bases, with 12 bases between them. The germline V gene has CDR1 SEHNR and CDR2 FQNEAQ (reference sequence). The CDR3 nucleotides read TGTGCCAGCAGCCGGAGGGGATTGAGCACAGATACGCAGTATTTT. This gives the protein CASSRRGLSTDTQYF.

As regards this clone: Additional DNA sequences in this sample encode the identical CDR3. CDR3 in amino acids: CASSVASGGPYNEQFF. DNA for the CDR3: TGTGCCAGCAGCGTAGCTAGCGGGGGGCCGTACAATGAGCAGTTCTTC. The chain joins TRBV9 to TRBJ2-1; 11 bases are shared with TRBD2. The CDR3 has 16 residues. Germline V gives CDR1 SGDLS, CDR2 YYNGEE. Trimming cost V 0 bases and J 4 bases; bases outside gene matches: 3.

This sequence joins TRBV11-2 and TRBJ1-1; possibly TRBD1 for D (6 bases). Germline assignment: CDR1 SGHAT and CDR2 FQNNGV. CDR3 size: 16 residues. The V and J ends lost 1 base and 3 bases respectively, with 15 bases between them. For the CDR3, the DNA is TGTGCCAGCAGCTTAGGAACGAGGGACACCCACACTGAAGCTTTCTTT. Protein sequence: CASSLGTRDTHTEAFF.

About this clone itself: The same CDR3 also results from other DNA sequences found in this sample. J is TRBJ2-3 and V is TRBV30; D is uncertain. In germline, CDR1 is GTSNPN, CDR2 SVGIG (reference sequence). The CDR3 runs 12 residues. V was trimmed by 0 bases and J by 3 bases, leaving 4 bases between them. CDR3 DNA: TGTGCCTGGAGTGTGGTGACAGATACGCAGTATTTT. This translates into CAWSVVTDTQYF.

The genes are TRBV7-9 and TRBJ2-7; 10 bases align to TRBD1. The CDR3 sequence is 14 residues long. The V and J ends lost 0 bases and 8 bases, in that order; junction bases with no gene match: 4. Per the germline V gene, CDR1 is SEHNR and CDR2 is FQNEAQ (reference sequence). The CDR3 region is CASSLAGDRGKQYF. Written as DNA, the CDR3 is TGTGCCAGCAGCTTAGCCGGGGACAGGGGTAAGCAGTACTTC.

The chain has TRBV2 and TRBJ1-1; D remains ambiguous. CDR1 and CDR2 (germline): SNHLY, FYNNEI. The CDR3 is 13 amino acids. Trimming removed 3 bases at V and 1 base at J, with 6 bases between. DNA of the CDR3: TGTGCCAGCAGTGATTGGGGGAACACTGAAGCTTTCTTT. Translating gives CASSDWGNTEAFF.

Of note for this clone: Other DNA sequences in this specimen translate into the identical CDR3. The V and J genes are TRBV6-1 and TRBJ1-2, with D possibly being TRBD1 (5 bases). This CDR3 comprises 12 residues. Trimming removed 9 bases from V and 3 bases from J, with 11 bases in between. The V gene's germline CDR1 is MNHNS and CDR2 SASEGT. The CDR3 sequence: CASSQGDYGYTF. The CDR3, as DNA: TGTGCCAGTTCTCAGGGTGACTATGGCTACACCTTC.

The chain is built from TRBV5-1 and TRBJ2-5, with no clear D. CDR3 length: 14 residues. The V and J ends lost 4 bases and 4 bases respectively, with 14 bases between them. From germline, CDR1 is SGHRS and CDR2 YFSETQ. The CDR3 here is CASSSRNSLETQYF. In DNA, the CDR3 is TGCGCCAGCAGCAGCAGGAATAGCTTAGAGACCCAGTACTTC.

Notes on this clone: The identical CDR3 is also encoded by other nucleotide sequences in the sample. V and J are TRBV11-2 and TRBJ2-3, with D unresolved. Germline assignment: CDR1 SGHAT and CDR2 FQNNGV. V lost 2 bases and J lost 3, with 3 bases in between. The CDR3 extends over 12 amino acids. CDR3 amino acids: CASSLRTDTQYF. The CDR3 DNA sequence: TGTGCCAGCAGCTTAAGGACAGATACGCAGTATTTT. The full variable domain, in which reference TRBV11-2 and TRBJ2-3 provide the parts outside the CDR3, is EAGVAQSPRYKIIEKRQSVAFWCNPISGHATLYWYQQILGQGPKLLIQFQNNGVVDDSQLPKDRFSAERLKGVDSTLKIQPAKLEDSAVYLCASSLRTDTQYFGPGTRLTVL.

This rearrangement joins TRBV5-6 to TRBJ1-2; D is uncertain. Trimming took 0 bases from V and 4 from J, leaving 19 bases between them. This CDR3 is built from 17 residues. CDR1 is SGHDT and CDR2 is YYEEEE in the germline V gene. The CDR3 sequence is CASSLVGWDGLTYGYTF. CDR3 nucleotides: TGTGCCAGCAGCTTGGTGGGGTGGGATGGGCTGACCTATGGCTACACCTTC.

The chain links TRBV2 to TRBJ1-4; D is possibly TRBD1 (6 bases). This CDR3 is 13 amino acids long. Trimming removed 7 bases from V and 8 bases from J, with 14 bases in between. Per the germline V gene, CDR1 is SNHLY and CDR2 is FYNNEI. The CDR3: CASTEQGGEKLFF. As DNA, the CDR3 is TGTGCCAGCACCGAACAGGGCGGGGAAAAACTGTTTTTT.